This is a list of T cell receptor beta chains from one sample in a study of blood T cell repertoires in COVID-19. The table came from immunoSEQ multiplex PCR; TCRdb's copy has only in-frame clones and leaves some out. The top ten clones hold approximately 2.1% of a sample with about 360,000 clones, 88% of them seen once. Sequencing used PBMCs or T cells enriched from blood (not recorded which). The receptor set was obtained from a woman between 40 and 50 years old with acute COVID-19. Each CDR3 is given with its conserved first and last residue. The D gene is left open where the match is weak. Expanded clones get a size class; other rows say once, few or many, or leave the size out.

CDR3: CASSPGTAKTPKHF; DNA: TGTGCCAGCAGCCCCGGGACAGCCAAAACACCGAAGCATTTT; V: TRBV5-5; D: TRBD1; J: TRBJ1-5; size: once
CDR3: CASSGVQGAFGDTQYF; DNA: TGTGCCAGCAGCGGCGTGCAGGGGGCTTTCGGAGATACGCAGTATTTT; V: TRBV9; D: TRBD1; J: TRBJ2-3; size: NA
CDR3: CASSEEAVLWGYTF; DNA: TGTGCCAGCAGTGAGGAAGCCGTACTATGGGGCTACACCTTC; V: TRBV2; D: NA; J: TRBJ1-2; size: NA
CDR3: CASSPLAGVGETQYF; DNA: TGTGCCAGCTCACCACTAGCGGGGGTCGGTGAGACCCAGTACTTC; V: TRBV18; D: TRBD2; J: TRBJ2-5; size: NA
CDR3: CASSTGLAGATDTQYF; DNA: TGTGCCAGCAGCACAGGACTAGCGGGGGCCACAGATACGCAGTATTTT; V: TRBV9; D: TRBD2; J: TRBJ2-3; size: NA
CDR3: CASSQVDRGPGYTF; DNA: TGTGCCAGCAGCCAAGTTGACAGAGGCCCGGGCTACACCTTC; V: TRBV3-1/TRBV3-2; D: NA; J: TRBJ1-2; size: NA
CDR3: CASSVGSVAGGQETQYF; DNA: TGTGCCAGCAGCGTAGGATCGGTGGCGGGGGGGCAAGAGACCCAGTACTTC; V: TRBV9; D: TRBD2; J: TRBJ2-5; size: NA
CDR3: CASSSDGRPQHF; DNA: TGTGCCAGCAGCTCGGACGGGAGGCCCCAGCATTTT; V: TRBV7-9; D: NA; J: TRBJ1-5; size: NA
CDR3: CASSSESGGVFYNEQFF; DNA: TGTGCCAGCAGCTCTGAGAGCGGGGGGGTTTTCTACAATGAGCAGTTCTTC; V: TRBV7-9; D: TRBD2; J: TRBJ2-1; size: NA
CDR3: CAWRRTGSNSPLHF; DNA: TGTGCCTGGAGGAGAACAGGGTCGAATTCACCCCTCCACTTT; V: TRBV30; D: NA; J: TRBJ1-6; size: NA
CDR3: CASSPLTSSTEQFF; DNA: TGTGCCAGCAGCCCCCTGACTAGTTCCACTGAGCAGTTCTTC; V: TRBV5-6; D: NA; J: TRBJ2-1; size: few
CDR3: CASSGLAGTNTGELFF; DNA: TGTGCCAGCAGCGGACTAGCGGGGACGAACACCGGGGAGCTGTTTTTT; V: TRBV9; D: TRBD2; J: TRBJ2-2; size: NA
CDR3: CASSGGVFNQPQHF; DNA: TGTGCCAGTTCCGGAGGGGTTTTCAATCAGCCCCAGCATTTT; V: TRBV19; D: NA; J: TRBJ1-5; size: NA
CDR3: CASRLAGGGYNEQFF; DNA: TGTGCCAGCCGACTAGCGGGGGGGGGTTACAATGAGCAGTTCTTC; V: TRBV19; D: TRBD2; J: TRBJ2-1; size: NA
CDR3: CASSQRTGAYEQYF; DNA: TGTGCCAGCAGCCAAAGGACAGGGGCCTACGAGCAGTACTTC; V: TRBV5-4; D: TRBD1; J: TRBJ2-7; size: NA
CDR3: CASSLTDSPLHF; DNA: TGTGCCAGCAGCTTAACAGATTCACCCCTCCACTTT; V: TRBV13; D: NA; J: TRBJ1-6; size: NA
CDR3: CASSLEVGAYNEQFF; DNA: TGTGCCAGCAGCTTGGAGGTGGGCGCCTACAATGAGCAGTTCTTC; V: TRBV5-4; D: NA; J: TRBJ2-1; size: NA
CDR3: CASSMKEVSYNSPLHF; DNA: TGTGCCAGCAGTATGAAGGAGGTTTCCTATAATTCACCCCTCCACTTT; V: TRBV25-1; D: NA; J: TRBJ1-6; size: NA
CDR3: CSVHPLAGNTIYF; DNA: TGCAGCGTACATCCTCTCGCTGGAAACACCATATATTTT; V: TRBV29-1; D: NA; J: TRBJ1-3; size: NA
CDR3: CASSLNFGTTDTQYF; DNA: TGTGCCAGCAGCTTAAATTTCGGTACCACAGATACGCAGTATTTT; V: TRBV11-3; D: NA; J: TRBJ2-3; size: NA
CDR3: CASSPSGSLGEQYF; DNA: TGCGCCAGCAGTCCCAGTGGTTCCCTCGGGGAGCAGTACTTC; V: TRBV10-1; D: NA; J: TRBJ2-7; size: NA
CDR3: CATRTGGNYGYTF; DNA: TGTGCCACTCGGACAGGGGGGAACTATGGCTACACCTTC; V: TRBV2; D: TRBD1; J: TRBJ1-2; size: NA
CDR3: CSVRGGVADGYHEEAFF; DNA: TGCAGCGTCCGAGGGGGCGTTGCGGATGGATATCACGAAGAAGCTTTCTTT; V: TRBV29-1; D: TRBD1; J: TRBJ1-1; size: NA
CDR3: CAWRFPGMETQYF; DNA: TGTGCCTGGAGATTTCCAGGGATGGAGACCCAGTACTTC; V: TRBV30; D: NA; J: TRBJ2-5; size: NA
CDR3: CASSYTQGSGNTIYF; DNA: TGTGCCAGCAGTTATACACAGGGCTCTGGAAACACCATATATTTT; V: TRBV6-5; D: NA; J: TRBJ1-3; size: many
CDR3: CASSEAARLGNTIYF; DNA: TGTGCCAGCAGTGAAGCCGCGCGGTTGGGAAACACCATATATTTT; V: TRBV2; D: NA; J: TRBJ1-3; size: NA
CDR3: CASSTRLTSQADTQYF; DNA: TGTGCCAGTAGTACACGACTAACCTCCCAGGCAGATACGCAGTATTTT; V: TRBV19; D: NA; J: TRBJ2-3; size: NA
CDR3: CASGLSQGGGEKLFF; DNA: TGTGCTAGTGGCCTGTCCCAGGGCGGGGGGGAAAAACTGTTTTTT; V: TRBV12-5; D: NA; J: TRBJ1-4; size: NA
CDR3: CASRSDSQETQYF; DNA: TGTGCCAGCAGATCGGACAGCCAAGAGACCCAGTACTTC; V: TRBV12-3/TRBV12-4; D: NA; J: TRBJ2-5; size: NA
CDR3: CASSYAQNTEAFF; DNA: TGTGCCAGCAGTTACGCGCAGAACACTGAAGCTTTCTTT; V: TRBV6-5; D: NA; J: TRBJ1-1; size: NA
CDR3: CATSRDGSTGELFF; DNA: TGTGCCACCAGCAGAGATGGGAGCACCGGGGAGCTGTTTTTT; V: TRBV15; D: NA; J: TRBJ2-2; size: NA
CDR3: CASTSGGAGTGELFF; DNA: TGTGCCAGCACTAGCGGGGGGGCGGGCACCGGGGAGCTGTTTTTT; V: TRBV7-2; D: TRBD2; J: TRBJ2-2; size: NA
CDR3: CASSSTGLEAFF; DNA: TGTGCCAGCAGTTCCACAGGCCTTGAAGCTTTCTTT; V: TRBV12-3/TRBV12-4; D: NA; J: TRBJ1-1; size: NA
CDR3: CASSLARGVDAEAFF; DNA: TGTGCCAGCAGCTTGGCCAGGGGGGTGGATGCTGAAGCTTTCTTT; V: TRBV5-4; D: TRBD1; J: TRBJ1-1; size: NA
CDR3: CASLEASGASSTDTQYF; DNA: TGTGCCAGCTTGGAGGCTAGCGGGGCTTCTAGCACAGATACGCAGTATTTT; V: TRBV2; D: TRBD2; J: TRBJ2-3; size: NA
CDR3: CASSRDRTSGNTIYF; DNA: TGTGCCAGCAGCAGAGACAGGACCTCTGGAAACACCATATATTTT; V: TRBV3-1/TRBV3-2; D: NA; J: TRBJ1-3; size: NA
CDR3: CASSFGGQTEAFF; DNA: TGTGCCAGCAGTTTTGGAGGACAGACTGAAGCTTTCTTT; V: TRBV27; D: NA; J: TRBJ1-1; size: NA
CDR3: CASTYDGTGNTGELFF; DNA: TGCGCCAGCACCTACGACGGGACAGGGAACACCGGGGAGCTGTTTTTT; V: TRBV5-1; D: TRBD1; J: TRBJ2-2; size: NA
CDR3: CASSPSPGTGVYEQYF; DNA: TGCGCCAGCAGCCCAAGCCCCGGGACAGGTGTCTACGAGCAGTACTTC; V: TRBV4-1; D: TRBD1; J: TRBJ2-7; size: NA
CDR3: CASSVGHRGQGNTIYF; DNA: TGTGCCAGCAGCGTAGGTCACAGGGGGCAAGGAAACACCATATATTTT; V: TRBV9; D: TRBD1; J: TRBJ1-3; size: NA
CDR3: CASSIDQDYLDNEQFF; DNA: TGTGCCAGTAGTATAGATCAGGACTATTTGGACAATGAGCAGTTCTTC; V: TRBV19; D: NA; J: TRBJ2-1; size: NA
CDR3: CASSLTAYGYTF; DNA: TGCGCCAGCAGTTTAACAGCCTATGGCTACACCTTC; V: TRBV10-2; D: NA; J: TRBJ1-2; size: once
CDR3: CAWRGTGGYQPQHF; DNA: TGTGCCTGGAGAGGGACAGGGGGCTATCAGCCCCAGCATTTT; V: TRBV30; D: TRBD1; J: TRBJ1-5; size: NA
CDR3: CASSLVWEGNQPQHF; DNA: TGTGCCAGCAGCTTAGTATGGGAGGGGAATCAGCCCCAGCATTTT; V: TRBV7-2; D: NA; J: TRBJ1-5; size: NA
CDR3: CASSPAGGGILHEQYF; DNA: TGTGCCAGCAGCCCGGCAGGGGGCGGAATTCTCCACGAGCAGTACTTC; V: TRBV7-8; D: TRBD1; J: TRBJ2-7; size: NA
CDR3: CALRRDRVVKTQYF; DNA: TGTGCCCTGCGCCGGGACAGGGTTGTGAAGACCCAGTACTTC; V: TRBV24-1; D: TRBD1; J: TRBJ2-5; size: NA
CDR3: CASSMTTLTEAFF; DNA: TGTGCCAGCAGTATGACTACCCTCACTGAAGCTTTCTTT; V: TRBV28; D: NA; J: TRBJ1-1; size: NA
CDR3: CASSQERGLVATNEKLFF; DNA: TGCGCCAGCAGCCAAGAGAGAGGTCTCGTTGCAACTAATGAAAAACTGTTTTTT; V: TRBV4-1; D: NA; J: TRBJ1-4; size: once
CDR3: CAGKGRGTEAFF; DNA: TGTGCCGGCAAGGGGAGGGGCACTGAAGCTTTCTTT; V: TRBV19; D: NA; J: TRBJ1-1; size: once